A single sample is the source of the 27 T cell receptor beta chains below, sequenced in a study of CD8 T cells in Susac syndrome. An amount of RNA that ranged from about 0.45 to 1 ug was reverse transcribed with random hexamers. Via MiXCR, TCRdb re-called the immunoSEQ multiplex PCR reads, giving one row per CDR3 protein. The sample contains 400,000 to 550,000 distinct CDR3 sequences, around 85% of which appear only once. Sequencing input: CD8+ T cells from PBMCs. Receptors were obtained from a human donor with multiple sclerosis.

This rearrangement joins TRBV6-5 to TRBJ1-1, with D possibly matching TRBD1 (6 bases). Germline V gene lookup returns CDR1 MNHEY and CDR2 SVGAGI. The ends were cut back, 4 bases at V and 8 bases at J, with 20 bases in the middle. The CDR3 length is 15 residues. Here the CDR3 DNA reads TGTGCCAGCAGTTGGGGGGGGCTCGTGTTGGGAGAAGCTTTCTTT. Amino acids: CASSWGGLVLGEAFF.

This rearrangement joins TRBV5-1 to TRBJ2-7; 10 bases agree with TRBD1. With V trimmed by 0 bases and J by 0 bases, 3 bases remained unmatched. CDR1 is SGHRS, CDR2 YFSETQ, per germline. CDR3 length: 16 amino acids. CDR3 sequence: CASSLVGQGSSYEQYF. The CDR3 region has the DNA TGCGCCAGCAGCTTGGTGGGACAGGGGAGCTCCTACGAGCAGTACTTC. Full variable domain (rest looked up from reference TRBV5-1 and TRBJ2-7): KAGVTQTPRYLIKTRGQQVTLSCSPISGHRSVSWYQQTPGQGLQFLFEYFSETQRNKGNFPGRFSGRQFSNSRSEMNVSTLELGDSALYLCASSLVGQGSSYEQYFGPGTRLTVT.

This chain joins TRBV29-1 and TRBJ1-1, with unresolved D. Germline V gene sequence: CDR1 SQVTM, CDR2 ANQGSEA. The CDR3 loop spans 14 amino acids. V was clipped by 1 base and J by 1 base, with 10 bases between them. The CDR3 bases are TGCAGCGTTGAAGGTTTCGAGGGGAACACTGAAGCTTTCTTT. It specifies CSVEGFEGNTEAFF. The variable domain in full, with the rest retrieved from reference TRBV29-1 and TRBJ1-1, is SAVISQKPSRDICQRGTSLTIQCQVDSQVTMMFWYRQQPGQSLTLIATANQGSEATYESGFVIDKFPISRPNLTFSTLTVSNMSPEDSSIYLCSVEGFEGNTEAFFGQGTRLTVV.

This sequence joins TRBV2 and TRBJ2-3, with D perhaps TRBD1 or TRBD2 (5 bases each). CDR3 length equals 14 residues. V shed 8 bases and J shed 5 bases, with 17 bases lying between them. Germline lookup yields CDR1 SNHLY and CDR2 FYNNEI. CDR3 in DNA: TGTGCCAGCTTGGGACCTCTTGGCGTAGATACGCAGTATTTT. Translated, it gives CASLGPLGVDTQYF.

The gene calls are TRBV7-2 and TRBJ2-7, with D possibly TRBD2 on 7 matching bases. Germline V gives CDR1 SGHTA, CDR2 FQGNSA. CDR3 length equals 14 residues. Trimming removed 5 bases at V and 7 bases at J, with 18 bases between. The CDR3 DNA reads as TGTGCCAGCAGCACCCCGGGGGCCGGGAGGGAGCAGTACTTC. This sequence encodes CASSTPGAGREQYF.

The rearrangement links TRBV7-8 to TRBJ1-1, with D perhaps TRBD1 (6 bases). Per the germline V gene, CDR1 is SGHVS and CDR2 is FQNEAQ. V lost 1 base to trimming and J lost 4 bases, with 13 bases between them. This CDR3 is 15 amino acids long. The CDR3 region is CASSLDRAGSTEAFF. The CDR3 DNA reads TGTGCCAGCAGCTTAGACAGGGCGGGAAGCACTGAAGCTTTCTTT.

The V call is TRBV4-1, the J call TRBJ2-3; D is ambiguous. CDR1 MGHRA and CDR2 YSYEKL come from the germline V gene. V gave up 0 bases and J gave up 6 bases, with 16 bases separating them. This CDR3 contains 16 residues. The CDR3 here is CASSQDLAHQADTQYF. DNA of the CDR3: TGCGCCAGCAGCCAAGATCTCGCCCATCAGGCGGATACGCAGTATTTT.

This chain joins TRBV5-1 and TRBJ1-4; a possible D gene is TRBD1 (6 bases). The CDR3 runs to 15 residues. With 0 bases removed from V and 6 bases from J, the gap between germline ends came to 12 bases. CDR1 and CDR2 from the germline V gene are SGHRS and YFSETQ. CDR3 sequence: CASSLAEGEDEKLFF. Here the CDR3 DNA reads TGCGCCAGCAGCTTGGCCGAGGGGGAGGATGAAAAACTGTTTTTT.

This chain joins TRBV11-1 and TRBJ2-5; 8 bases align to TRBD2. Germline V CDR1 and CDR2: SGHAT, FQDESV (reference sequence). V lost 3 bases and J lost 2; bases outside the gene matches: 11. The CDR3 length is 17 residues. CDR3 region: CASSFGRLLAVQETQYF. CDR3 DNA sequence: TGTGCCAGCAGCTTCGGGAGGTTACTAGCGGTACAAGAGACCCAGTACTTC.

The V and J genes are TRBV6-1 and TRBJ2-1, with a weak D call TRBD2 (5 bases). Between the trimmed V and J ends, which lost 2 bases and 9 bases, there was a span of 20 bases. The CDR3 spans 16 residues. CDR1 is MNHNS, CDR2 SASEGT, per germline. For the CDR3, the DNA is TGTGCCAGCAGTGAAAGTCGTTTCACTCTCGGAGGTGAGCAGTTCTTC. It yields the protein CASSESRFTLGGEQFF.

The chain carries TRBV5-6 and TRBJ2-6; 9 positions match TRBD1. Germline V gene data show CDR1 as SGHDT and CDR2 as YYEEEE. V dropped 5 bases and J dropped 0; count of bases not matched to a gene: 6. This CDR3 has 17 residues. The CDR3 DNA is TGTGCCAGCAGTTCGGACAGGGGCAGCTCTGGGGCCAACGTCCTGACTTTC. Encoded protein: CASSSDRGSSGANVLTF.

This chain links TRBV14 with TRBJ2-7; D may be TRBD2 (6 bases). CDR3 length equals 15 residues. With 6 bases removed from V and 0 bases from J, the gap between germline ends came to 15 bases. CDR1 is SGHDN, CDR2 FVKESK, per germline. For the CDR3, the DNA is TGTGCCAGCAGGAACGGGGGACTGAGCTCCTACGAGCAGTACTTC. The encoded protein is CASRNGGLSSYEQYF.

CDR3 DNA sequence: TGTGCCAGCAGCGCCATGACAGGGGGCGGGGAGACCCAGTACTTC. It codes for CASSAMTGGGETQYF. The V call is TRBV27, the J call TRBJ2-5; 10 positions agree with TRBD1. Germline V lookup: CDR1 MNHEY, CDR2 SMNVEV (reference sequence). V trimming: 6 bases; J trimming: 5 bases; junction bases outside the gene matches: 9. The CDR3 has 15 residues.

The chain recombines TRBV6-5 with TRBJ1-5, with no clear D. CDR3 length: 19 residues. Germline CDR1 is MNHEY and CDR2 is SVGAGI. Deletions cut 0 bases from V and 0 bases from J, with 18 bases between. This chain's CDR3 is CASSYSGDLLGHSNQPQHF. The CDR3 nucleotides read TGTGCCAGCAGTTACTCGGGAGACCTACTGGGTCATAGCAATCAGCCCCAGCATTTT.

This chain joins TRBV7-2 and TRBJ1-1, with a tentative D call TRBD1 (5 bases). V was cut by 6 bases and J by 5 bases, with 22 bases left in between. Germline-derived CDR1 and CDR2 are SGHTA and FQGNSA. This CDR3 is built from 16 residues. Here the CDR3 reads CASRQGPGREWTEAFF. CDR3 in DNA: TGTGCCAGCAGGCAAGGCCCAGGGAGGGAGTGGACTGAAGCTTTCTTT.

The chain joins TRBV9 to TRBJ1-1; 8 bases are a match to TRBD1. The germline gives CDR1 SGDLS, CDR2 YYNGEE. The junction had 11 bases not matched to a gene; V was cut back by 4 bases and J by 0 bases. This CDR3 is built from 17 residues. This CDR3 is CASSLSGTGELNTEAFF. The DNA of the CDR3 is TGTGCCAGCAGCCTCTCCGGGACAGGAGAGTTGAACACTGAAGCTTTCTTT.

The chain's CDR3 is CASSLADQNEAFF. The CDR3 bases are TGCGCCAGCAGCTTGGCCGACCAAAACGAGGCTTTCTTT. The gene calls are TRBV5-1 and TRBJ1-1; D unresolved. CDR3 length: 13 amino acids. In germline, CDR1 is SGHRS, CDR2 YFSETQ. V shed 0 bases and J shed 11 bases, with 14 bases lying between them.

The rearrangement joins TRBV7-2 to TRBJ2-2, with D possibly matching TRBD2 (6 bases). The CDR3 loop spans 17 amino acids. V lost 5 bases and J 1 base, leaving 17 bases between the germline ends. Germline assignment: CDR1 SGHTA and CDR2 FQGNSA. CDR3 region: CASSHPHLAKNTGELFF. In nucleotides, the CDR3 is TGTGCCAGCAGCCACCCACATCTAGCGAAGAACACCGGGGAGCTGTTTTTT.

The chain links TRBV19 to TRBJ2-1; tentative D call: TRBD2 (6 bases). V was clipped by 1 base and J by 4 bases, with 11 bases between them. Looked up from germline, CDR1 is LNHDA and CDR2 is SQIVND (reference sequence). This CDR3 contains 15 residues. The CDR3 protein is CASSIVGGGYNEQFF. Here the CDR3 DNA reads TGTGCCAGTAGTATAGTGGGAGGAGGGTACAATGAGCAGTTCTTC.

The sample holds one count of this clonotype. The CDR3 DNA reads as TGTGCCAGCAGCGCCTCTAGGGGCGGGAGAGGCCCCGATTTTACCTACAATGAGCAGTTCTTC. This codes for CASSASRGGRGPDFTYNEQFF. The V call is TRBV21-1, the J call TRBJ2-1; TRBD2 was called by the table and not checked on the DNA. TRBV21-1 is termed a pseudogene. This CDR3 spans 21 amino acids.

The chain uses TRBV6-2 or TRBV6-3 and TRBJ2-7; D is tentatively TRBD1 or TRBD2 (5 bases each). The germline V gene has CDR1 MNHEY and CDR2 SVGEGT. This CDR3 has 13 amino acids. V gave up 1 base and J gave up 6 bases, with 10 bases separating them. CDR3 region: CASSYLGDGEQYF. CDR3 DNA: TGTGCCAGCAGTTACTTGGGGGATGGCGAGCAGTACTTC.

This clonotype was seen only a few times. The chain is built from TRBV20-1 and TRBJ2-7; D is ambiguous. CDR3 length: 13 amino acids. Germline loops: CDR1 DFQATT, CDR2 SNEGSKA (reference sequence). Between the trimmed V and J ends, which lost 4 bases and 0 bases, there was a span of 10 bases. DNA for the CDR3: TGCAGTGCTAACCAAAGGAGCTCCTACGAGCAGTACTTC. This gives the protein CSANQRSSYEQYF.

This sequence joins TRBV20-1 and TRBJ2-5; 13 bases are a match to TRBD2. The V segment lost 1 base and the J segment 5 bases; nucleotides outside the gene matches: 13. Germline V CDR1 and CDR2: DFQATT, SNEGSKA (reference sequence). This CDR3 comprises 18 residues. CDR3 DNA: TGCAGTGCTAGAGGACAACTAGCGGGAGGGTCTTTTTCGGAGACCCAGTACTTC. This translates into CSARGQLAGGSFSETQYF.

The chain has TRBV11-2 and TRBJ1-2; D remains unclear. The CDR3 consists of 12 residues. The V end lost 1 base, the J end lost 6 bases, and 6 bases lay between the germline ends. CDR1 SGHAT and CDR2 FQNNGV come from the germline V gene. CDR3 sequence: CASSLVGDGYTF. In nucleotides, the CDR3 is TGTGCCAGCAGCTTAGTTGGGGATGGCTACACCTTC.

The chain joins TRBV9 to TRBJ2-3, with no clear D. The CDR3 sequence is 15 residues long. Germline lookup yields CDR1 SGDLS and CDR2 YYNGEE. With 0 bases removed from V and 0 bases from J, the gap between germline ends came to 8 bases. The CDR3: CASSVAQTSTDTQYF. In DNA form, the CDR3 reads TGTGCCAGCAGCGTAGCCCAAACTAGCACAGATACGCAGTATTTT.

The chain is built from TRBV14 and TRBJ2-3, with TRBD2 identical over 8 bases. Unmatched junction bases numbered 5, after V lost 4 bases and J lost 2 bases. Germline V gene data show CDR1 as SGHDN and CDR2 as FVKESK. The CDR3 has 15 residues. CDR3: CASSPAGGLTDTQYF. The CDR3, as DNA: TGTGCCAGCAGCCCGGCGGGGGGTCTCACAGATACGCAGTATTTT.

The rearrangement links TRBV28 to TRBJ2-7; D not certain. Germline CDR1 reads MDHEN; CDR2 reads SYDVKM. The V and J ends lost 6 bases and 2 bases respectively, with 20 bases between them. The CDR3 sequence is 16 residues long. CDR3 in amino acids: CASSSVSETLPYEQYF. The CDR3 DNA is TGTGCCAGCAGCTCCGTCTCCGAAACGTTACCCTACGAGCAGTACTTC.